One and the same sample provided the 24 T cell receptor beta chains below, sequenced in a study of Graves' ophthalmopathy and Graves' hyperthyroidism. From RNA, the CDR3 regions of TCR beta chains were amplified and sequenced. The workflow started with a first-round RT-PCR run with HTBI primers and then moved on to a second-round multiplex PCR. TCRdb used MiXCR to reprocess the multiplex PCR reads, holding one entry per CDR3 protein. The data contain around 1.1 million distinct CDR3 sequences, 35% to 40% of them singletons. The sequenced sample was peripheral blood or thyroid tissue (not recorded which). These receptors all come from an adult man with Graves' hyperthyroidism.

In its sample, this clonotype was seen many times. The chain uses TRBV25-1 and TRBJ2-7, with a tentative D call TRBD2 (6 bases). CDR1 MGHDK and CDR2 SYGVNS come from the germline V gene. V lost 6 bases, J lost 5 bases, and 17 bases lay in between. The CDR3 contains 14 residues. For the CDR3, the DNA is TGTGCCAGCAGCCGCGGGGACGGTAGCAACGAGCAGTACTTC. This gives the protein CASSRGDGSNEQYF.

This clonotype was detected once. The conserved closing phenylalanine or tryptophan is absent in this CDR3, likely reflecting a read error. V is TRBV29-1 and J is TRBJ1-1; D may be TRBD1 (6 bases). CDR3 length equals 15 residues. Germline V gene lookup returns CDR1 SQVTM and CDR2 ANQGSEA. Deletions cut 6 bases from V and 0 bases from J, with 17 bases between. The CDR3 DNA follows: TGCAGCGTCCGAGGGGGGTGGGGCATGAACACTGAAGCTTTCTCT. This encodes CSVRGGWGMNTEAFS.

Concerning this clonotype: This sequence may be a read error, since a much larger clone differs from it by one base. The chain uses TRBV7-2 and TRBJ1-1; D remains ambiguous. The germline V and J ends were trimmed by 8 bases and 2 bases, with 15 bases remaining between them. CDR1 SGHTA and CDR2 FQGNSA come from the germline V gene. This CDR3 has 14 residues. Written as DNA, the CDR3 is TGTGCCAGCGGACGACTAGACGGTAACACTGAAGCTTTCTTT. Protein sequence: CASGRLDGNTEAFF.

This clonotype was detected many times. V usage is TRBV29-1 and J usage is TRBJ2-2; unclear D gene. This CDR3 spans 13 amino acids. Germline-derived CDR1 and CDR2 are SQVTM and ANQGSEA. Deletions cut 1 base from V and 7 bases from J, with 10 bases between. The CDR3 here is CSVEVTVGGELFF. Written as DNA, the CDR3 is TGCAGCGTTGAAGTTACAGTGGGCGGGGAGCTGTTTTTT.

This clonotype was counted ten times or more. The CDR3 bases are TGTGCCAGCAGCTCCACCGGGGCCCACCGATCGTCCCTCCACTTT. Amino acid sequence: CASSSTGAHRSSLHF. V gene TRBV5-6 combines with J gene TRBJ1-6; tentative D call: TRBD1 (5 bases). Germline CDR1 SGHDT, CDR2 YYEEEE. V lost 3 bases and J lost 14, with 21 bases in between. The CDR3 contains 15 residues.

The J gene is TRBJ1-6, the V gene TRBV7-6; D uncertain. Germline-derived CDR1 and CDR2 are SGHVS and FNYEAQ. V was shortened by 3 bases and J by 6 bases, with 9 bases between the two germline ends. The CDR3 consists of 14 residues. For the CDR3, the DNA is TGTGCCAGCAGCTTCTCACAGACTAATTCACCCCTCCACTTT. Its translation is CASSFSQTNSPLHF.

Turning to this clonotype: Since a much larger clone is just one base distant, this may be a read error. The chain joins TRBV7-2 to TRBJ1-6; D unclear. Germline values: CDR1 SGHTA, CDR2 FQGNSA. Trimming pared 5 bases from V and 2 bases from J, leaving 13 bases between. CDR3 length: 16 residues. In DNA, the CDR3 is TGTGCCAGCAGCGTAAGGGAATTTGCCTATAATTCACCCCTCCACTTT. Amino acids: CASSVREFAYNSPLHF.

Note on this clonotype: With a much larger clone just one base away, this may be a read error. The chain is built from TRBV5-6 and TRBJ2-5; D is ambiguous. CDR3 length: 14 amino acids. Deletions cut 7 bases from V and 5 bases from J, with 18 bases between. CDR1 and CDR2 from the germline V gene are SGHDT and YYEEEE. In nucleotides, the CDR3 is TGTGCCAGCGGCATTGGAGCTTTTAGGGAGACCCAGTACTTC. As protein: CASGIGAFRETQYF.

The chain links TRBV6-6 to TRBJ2-2; D may be TRBD1 (5 bases). The CDR3 contains 16 residues. Per germline, CDR1 MNHNY and CDR2 SVGAGI (reference sequence). Between the trimmed V and J ends, which lost 5 bases and 4 bases, there was a span of 17 bases. CDR3 loop: CASSTPRQGGTGELFF. CDR3 DNA sequence: TGTGCCAGCAGTACCCCGCGGCAGGGTGGCACCGGGGAGCTGTTTTTT.

This clonotype was detected once. V is TRBV20-1 and J is TRBJ2-7; D is unclear. Germline CDR1 and CDR2: DFQATT and SNEGSKA (reference sequence). This CDR3 region has 12 residues. Trimming left V 4 bases short and J 6 bases short, with 13 bases between. As DNA, the CDR3 is TGCAGTGCTAACCACGCTGCCGGCGAGCAGTACTTC. Protein sequence: CSANHAAGEQYF.

This sequence joins TRBV5-4 and TRBJ1-4; 9 nucleotides match TRBD1. Germline CDR1 is SGHNT and CDR2 is YYREEE (reference sequence). Trimming at V came to 5 bases and at J to 6 bases, leaving 5 bases not matched to a gene. The CDR3 covers 14 residues. In DNA form, the CDR3 reads TGTGCCAGCAGGATACAGGGGGCGGATGAAAAACTGTTTTTT. Protein: CASRIQGADEKLFF.

This clonotype was recorded many times. V is TRBV15 and J is TRBJ2-3; no clear D gene. Looked up from germline, CDR1 is LNHNV and CDR2 is YYDKDF (reference sequence). Trimming left V 0 bases short and J 6 bases short, with 7 bases between. CDR3 length: 13 residues. CDR3 coding DNA: TGTGCCACCAGCAGAGATCGGCCGGATACGCAGTATTTT. It yields the protein CATSRDRPDTQYF.

This clonotype has a count of ten or more. The V gene is TRBV10-3, the J gene TRBJ1-3; TRBD1 agrees at 7 bases. The trim removed 8 bases at V and 7 bases at J, leaving 5 bases unmatched. CDR1 is ENHRY and CDR2 is SYGVKD in the germline V gene. The CDR3 consists of 12 residues. For the CDR3, the DNA is TGTGCCATCGGGGGACAGATGAACACCATATATTTT. Translation gives CAIGGQMNTIYF.

The rearrangement links TRBV7-9 to TRBJ2-7; D is possibly TRBD2 (5 bases). Germline CDR1 SEHNR, CDR2 FQNEAQ (reference sequence). The V and J ends lost 2 bases and 3 bases respectively, with 14 bases between them. The CDR3 contains 15 residues. The CDR3 DNA reads as TGTGCCAGCAGCTTAACGTTTAGCGAGCGCTACGAGCAGTACTTC. This sequence encodes CASSLTFSERYEQYF.

The CDR3 region has the DNA TGTGCCAGCAGTCGGGAAGGGTCCGGGCTCACACTATATTTT. This codes for CASSREGSGLTLYF. The chain is built from TRBV12-3 or TRBV12-4 and TRBJ1-3; D is unclear. V was trimmed by 5 bases and J by 14 bases, leaving 22 bases between them. The CDR3 loop spans 14 amino acids.

This clonotype was observed a few times. The rearrangement uses TRBV20-1 and TRBJ1-6; 7 bases are a match to TRBD1. CDR3 length: 14 residues. Germline CDR1 and CDR2: DFQATT and SNEGSKA (reference sequence). The ends lost 1 base at V and 13 bases at J; junction bases unmatched: 10. This CDR3 reads CSARGQGVRRPLHF. The CDR3 DNA reads TGCAGTGCTAGAGGACAGGGAGTAAGAAGGCCCCTCCACTTT.

This clonotype was recorded a few times. The rearrangement uses TRBV12-3 or TRBV12-4 and TRBJ1-6; 11 positions match TRBD1. With 6 bases clipped from V and 12 bases from J, the junction kept 4 bases outside the gene matches. The CDR3 spans 13 residues. Written as DNA, the CDR3 is TGTGCCAGCAGAACGGGACAGGGGGTACCCCTCCACTTT. Its translation is CASRTGQGVPLHF.

This chain joins TRBV6-5 and TRBJ1-5, with D perhaps matching TRBD1 (5 bases). This CDR3 is built from 15 residues. The V end lost 0 bases, the J end lost 6 bases, and 12 bases lay between the germline ends. Germline CDR1 and CDR2: MNHEY and SVGAGI. CDR3 nucleotides: TGTGCCAGCAGTTACTCAGGGACTCGGAGTCAGCCCCAGCATTTT. Amino acid sequence: CASSYSGTRSQPQHF.

This clonotype was detected many times. The rearrangement joins TRBV12-3 or TRBV12-4 to TRBJ1-5, with TRBD1 identical over 10 bases. The CDR3 contains 15 residues. Trimming at V came to 6 bases and at J to 2 bases, leaving 4 bases not matched to a gene. CDR3 in DNA: TGTGCCAGCAGCTCCGGGACAGGGGGCAATCAGCCCCAGCATTTT. Encoded protein: CASSSGTGGNQPQHF.

The chain uses TRBV10-3 and TRBJ2-5; the D gene could be TRBD1 or TRBD2 (5 bases each). Per germline, CDR1 ENHRY and CDR2 SYGVKD. V lost 4 bases, J lost 5 bases, and 14 bases lay in between. The CDR3 sequence is 14 residues long. The CDR3 reads CAISAGPTWETQYF. The DNA for the CDR3 is TGTGCCATCAGTGCGGGACCGACTTGGGAGACCCAGTACTTC.

This clonotype was recorded many times. V usage is TRBV29-1 and J usage is TRBJ1-2; 8 bases line up with TRBD1. Germline V CDR1 and CDR2: SQVTM, ANQGSEA. The CDR3 has 12 amino acids. V lost 7 bases, J lost 8 bases, and 9 bases stayed unmatched. CDR3 nucleotides: TGCAGCGGAGAAACAGGGGGGAGCGGCTACACCTTC. Encoded protein: CSGETGGSGYTF.

The sample holds a few counts of this clonotype. CDR3 in amino acids: CASSQGQGRRETQYF. The CDR3, as DNA: TGTGCCAGCAGCCAAGGGCAGGGGAGGAGAGAGACCCAGTACTTC. This chain joins TRBV10-3 and TRBJ2-5; D is perhaps TRBD1 or TRBD2 (6 bases each). This CDR3 is built from 15 residues. Per germline, CDR1 ENHRY and CDR2 SYGVKD. Deletions cut 10 bases from V and 4 bases from J, with 22 bases between.

This clonotype was observed a few times. The chain has TRBV2 and TRBJ1-2; D uncertain. The CDR3 contains 13 residues. Trimming took off 4 bases at V and 5 bases at J, with 11 bases between the two ends. Germline CDR1 reads SNHLY; CDR2 reads FYNNEI. CDR3 sequence reads: CASSGMSGYGYTF. In DNA form, the CDR3 reads TGTGCCAGCAGTGGAATGTCCGGGTATGGCTACACCTTC. Drawing the rest from reference TRBV2 and TRBJ1-2, the complete variable domain is EPEVTQTPSHQVTQMGQEVILRCVPISNHLYFYWYRQILGQKVEFLVSFYNNEISEKSEIFDDQFSVERPDGSNFTLKIRSTKLEDSAMYFCASSGMSGYGYTFGSGTRLTVV.

In this sample, this clonotype turned up a few times. This chain links TRBV14 with TRBJ1-1, with D possibly TRBD1 on 5 matching bases. This CDR3 is built from 14 residues. V gave up 3 bases and J gave up 4 bases, with 12 bases separating them. In germline, CDR1 is SGHDN, CDR2 FVKESK. The CDR3 here is CASSQVTGATEAFF. CDR3 nucleotides: TGTGCCAGCAGCCAGGTCACAGGAGCCACTGAAGCTTTCTTT.